The clone carrying this T cell receptor (beta chain) has a count of ten or more. The V end lost 1 base, the J end lost 5 bases, and 6 bases lay between the germline ends. The V gene's germline CDR1 is SEHNR and CDR2 FQNEAQ (reference sequence). The length of the CDR3 is 13 residues. This sample is drawn from a study of molecular identifiers for immune sequencing clone quantification. In TCRdb, the PCR reads were re-called with MiXCR into one record per CDR3 protein. This sample has roughly 630,000 distinct CDR3 sequences; over 25% occur once, and the top ten carry about 0.81%. The TCR sequence derives from a human donor in good health. Some libraries in this study had Jurkat cell RNA spiked in. The sequencing input was naive CD8+ T cells from blood, with Jurkat cell RNA spiked in. Subset: FACS-sorted CD8+CD4-CCR7+CD45RA+ naive T cells. The rearrangement links TRBV7-9 to TRBJ2-4; D is possibly TRBD2 (6 bases). The CDR3 here is CASSLGGENIQYF. As DNA, the CDR3 is TGTGCCAGCAGCTTAGGGGGGGAAAACATTCAGTACTTC.